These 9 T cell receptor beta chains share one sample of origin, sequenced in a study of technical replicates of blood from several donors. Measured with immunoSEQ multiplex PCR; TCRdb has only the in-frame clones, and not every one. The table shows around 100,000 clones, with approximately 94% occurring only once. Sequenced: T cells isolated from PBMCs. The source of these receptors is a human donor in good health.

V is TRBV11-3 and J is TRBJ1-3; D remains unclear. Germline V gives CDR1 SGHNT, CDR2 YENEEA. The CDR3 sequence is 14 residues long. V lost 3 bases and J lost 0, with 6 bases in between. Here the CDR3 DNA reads TGTGCCAGCAGCTTCGCAGGCTCTGGAAACACCATATATTTT. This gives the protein CASSFAGSGNTIYF.

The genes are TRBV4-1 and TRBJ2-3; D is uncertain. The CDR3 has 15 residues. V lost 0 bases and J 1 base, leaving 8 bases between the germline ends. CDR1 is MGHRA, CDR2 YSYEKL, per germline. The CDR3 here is CASSQESRGTDTQYF. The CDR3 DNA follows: TGCGCCAGCAGCCAAGAGTCTCGCGGCACAGATACGCAGTATTTT.

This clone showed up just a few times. CDR3: CASSLGTTEADTQYF. The CDR3, as DNA: TGTGCCAGCAGCCTCGGGACTACGGAGGCAGATACGCAGTATTTT. This chain joins TRBV7-8 and TRBJ2-3; 7 positions agree with TRBD2. Trimming cost V 5 bases and J 4 bases; bases outside gene matches: 9. CDR1 is SGHVS, CDR2 FQNEAQ, per germline. The CDR3 totals 15 residues.

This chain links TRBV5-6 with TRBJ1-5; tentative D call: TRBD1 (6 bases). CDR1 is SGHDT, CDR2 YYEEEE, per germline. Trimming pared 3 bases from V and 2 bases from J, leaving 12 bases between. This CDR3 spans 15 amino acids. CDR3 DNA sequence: TGTGCCAGCAGCTCACAGGGTTTGGGCAATCAGCCCCAGCATTTT. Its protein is CASSSQGLGNQPQHF.

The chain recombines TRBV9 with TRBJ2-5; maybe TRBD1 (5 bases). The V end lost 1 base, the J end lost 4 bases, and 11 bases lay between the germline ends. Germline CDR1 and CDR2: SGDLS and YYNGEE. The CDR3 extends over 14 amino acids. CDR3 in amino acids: CASSVQGLGETQYF. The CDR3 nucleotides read TGTGCCAGCAGCGTACAGGGTCTAGGAGAGACCCAGTACTTC.

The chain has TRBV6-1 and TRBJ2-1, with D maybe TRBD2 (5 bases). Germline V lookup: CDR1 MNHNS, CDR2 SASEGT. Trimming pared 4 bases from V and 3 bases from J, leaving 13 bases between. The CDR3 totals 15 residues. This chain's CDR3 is CASSAGPTIYNEQFF. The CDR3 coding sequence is TGTGCCAGCAGTGCCGGACCGACTATCTACAATGAGCAGTTCTTC.

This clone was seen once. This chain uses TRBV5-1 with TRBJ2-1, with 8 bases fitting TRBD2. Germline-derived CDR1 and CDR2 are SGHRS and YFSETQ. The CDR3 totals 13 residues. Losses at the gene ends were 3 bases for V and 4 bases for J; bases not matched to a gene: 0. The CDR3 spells CASSSGGYNEQFF. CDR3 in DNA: TGCGCCAGCAGCTCGGGGGGGTACAATGAGCAGTTCTTC.

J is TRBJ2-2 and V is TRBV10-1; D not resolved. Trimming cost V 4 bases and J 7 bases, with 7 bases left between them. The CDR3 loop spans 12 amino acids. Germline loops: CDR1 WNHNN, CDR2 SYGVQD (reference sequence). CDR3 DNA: TGCGCCAGCAGTGGCGTCGGCGGGGAGCTGTTTTTT. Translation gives CASSGVGGELFF.

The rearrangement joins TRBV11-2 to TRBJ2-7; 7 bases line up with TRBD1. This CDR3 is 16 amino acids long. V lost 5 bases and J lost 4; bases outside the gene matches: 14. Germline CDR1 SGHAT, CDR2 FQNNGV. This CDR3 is CASSRRSGTDGYEQYF. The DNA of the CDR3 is TGTGCCAGCAGCCGTAGGTCCGGGACAGACGGATACGAGCAGTACTTC.